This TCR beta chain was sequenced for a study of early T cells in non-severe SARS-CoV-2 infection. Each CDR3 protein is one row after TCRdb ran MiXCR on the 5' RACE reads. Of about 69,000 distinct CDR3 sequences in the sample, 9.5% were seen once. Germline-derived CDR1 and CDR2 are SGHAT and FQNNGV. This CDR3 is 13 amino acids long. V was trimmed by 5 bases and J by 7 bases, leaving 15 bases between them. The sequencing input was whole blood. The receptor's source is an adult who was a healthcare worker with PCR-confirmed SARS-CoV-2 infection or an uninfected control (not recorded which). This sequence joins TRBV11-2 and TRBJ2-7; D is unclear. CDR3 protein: CASSPALGWEQYF. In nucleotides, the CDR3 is TGTGCCAGCAGCCCGGCACTGGGCTGGGAGCAGTACTTC.